This is a list of T cell receptor beta chains from one sample in a study of PD-1 blockade in mismatch repair-deficient tumors. Method: immunoSEQ multiplex PCR; TCRdb's copy keeps in-frame clones and lacks some. This table holds 77,000 or so clones, 80% to 90% found once. Sequencing used peripheral blood, obtained 44 weeks after starting pembrolizumab. All receptors derive from an adult with mismatch repair-deficient cancer. Each CDR3 is given with its conserved first and last residue. A D gene is named only where the DNA matches it firmly. Size tells how often a clone was seen (once, few, many) or the class of an expanded clone, and some rows leave it out.

j_call v_call clone_size d_call cdr3_aa cdr3_nt
TRBJ2-1 TRBV19 - - CASSIRIADNEQFF TGTGCCAGTAGTATTCGTATAGCGGACAATGAGCAGTTCTTC
TRBJ2-1 TRBV27 - - CASSLSWDSHNEQFF TGTGCCAGCAGTTTATCTTGGGACTCTCACAATGAGCAGTTCTTC
TRBJ2-2 TRBV19 - TRBD2 CASKKLAGVPGELFF TGTGCCAGTAAAAAACTAGCGGGAGTGCCTGGGGAGCTGTTTTTT
TRBJ2-1 TRBV29-1 once TRBD1 CSVEDPGQDTEQFF TGCAGCGTTGAAGACCCGGGACAGGACACTGAGCAGTTCTTC
TRBJ2-5 TRBV18 - - CASSPQPLGSNRETQYF TGTGCCAGCTCACCACAGCCCTTGGGAAGCAACAGAGAGACCCAGTACTTC
TRBJ2-1 TRBV18 - TRBD1 CASSQQGESYNEQFF TGTGCCAGCTCACAACAGGGGGAGTCCTACAATGAGCAGTTCTTC
TRBJ2-1 TRBV6-6 - TRBD1 CASSYPITGGNEQFF TGTGCCAGCAGTTACCCGATTACAGGGGGAAATGAGCAGTTCTTC
TRBJ1-2 TRBV6-6 - - CASSWGGAGYGYTF TGTGCCAGCAGTTGGGGGGGAGCCGGCTATGGCTACACCTTC
TRBJ2-7 TRBV9 - - CASSPQPGRYEQYF TGTGCCAGCAGCCCCCAGCCAGGGAGGTACGAGCAGTACTTC
TRBJ1-1 TRBV4-3 once - CASSQDFMNTEAFF TGCGCCAGCAGCCAAGATTTCATGAACACTGAAGCTTTCTTT
TRBJ1-3 TRBV14 - - CASSQTLGTSKYF TGTGCCAGCAGCCAGACACTCGGGACATCGAAATATTTT
TRBJ2-2 TRBV10-3 - - CAISEVGNTGELFF TGTGCCATCAGTGAAGTGGGAAACACCGGGGAGCTGTTTTTT
TRBJ2-1 TRBV5-6 few TRBD2 CASSSLTSGRLDNEQFF TGTGCCAGCAGCTCTCTGACTAGCGGCCGTCTTGACAATGAGCAGTTCTTC
TRBJ1-4 TRBV25-1 - - CASRSGNEKLFF TGTGCCAGCAGATCTGGTAATGAAAAACTGTTTTTT
TRBJ1-2 TRBV5-4 few - CASRGPGHNYGYTF TGTGCCAGCAGGGGGCCGGGACACAACTATGGCTACACCTTC
TRBJ2-2 TRBV7-8 - - CASSSQEGHPKEGELFF TGTGCCAGCAGCTCCCAAGAGGGACACCCCAAGGAGGGGGAGCTGTTTTTT
TRBJ2-1 TRBV11-2 - - CASSSLQSPAIHTEQFF TGTGCCAGCAGCTCCTTACAATCCCCGGCGATACACACTGAGCAGTTCTTC
TRBJ1-4 TRBV19 - TRBD1 CASRPGQGPEKLFF TGTGCCAGTAGACCGGGACAGGGACCTGAAAAACTGTTTTTT
TRBJ2-7 TRBV5-6 once - CASSLAVRDRSYEQYF TGTGCCAGCAGCTTGGCCGTACGGGACCGTTCCTACGAGCAGTACTTC
TRBJ2-1 TRBV5-4 - TRBD2 CASSSPAGTTNPDNEQFF TGTGCCAGCAGCTCCCCCGCCGGGACTACAAATCCAGACAATGAGCAGTTCTTC
TRBJ2-3 TRBV19 - TRBD1 CASRDRGTDTQYF TGTGCCAGCCGGGACAGGGGCACAGATACGCAGTATTTT
TRBJ2-7 TRBV15 - TRBD2 CATSGRGGRGEQYF TGTGCCACCAGCGGCCGGGGCGGGAGGGGAGAGCAGTACTTC
TRBJ2-1 TRBV5-1 once TRBD1 CASSRGQKDNEQFF TGCGCCAGCAGCAGGGGACAGAAAGACAATGAGCAGTTCTTC
TRBJ1-2 TRBV6-1 - TRBD1 CASRVTGDYGYTF TGTGCCAGCAGGGTCACAGGGGACTATGGCTACACCTTC
TRBJ1-1 TRBV9 once - CASSVGENTEAFF TGTGCCAGCAGCGTAGGAGAGAACACTGAAGCTTTCTTT
TRBJ1-1 TRBV6-5 - - CASSYSLRGDTEAFF TGTGCCAGCAGTTACTCGCTCAGGGGAGACACTGAAGCTTTCTTT
TRBJ2-2 TRBV15 - TRBD2 CATSTGLAGTGELFF TGTGCCACCAGCACCGGACTAGCTGGGACCGGGGAGCTGTTTTTT